These T cell receptor beta chains were read from a single sample in a study of cytomegalovirus exposure and HLA in healthy donors. Sequencing used immunoSEQ multiplex PCR; TCRdb keeps in-frame clones, though not all of them. Of hundreds of thousands of clones listed, around 64% are singletons. Input material: PBMCs. These receptor sequences come from a man aged 35-49 years in good health and CMV-seropositive. Both conserved end residues are part of each CDR3.

v_call	j_call	cdr3_aa
TRBV9	TRBJ2-5	CASSAGLVPETQYF
TRBV6-6	TRBJ1-1	CASSFLLNTEAFF
TRBV7-8	TRBJ2-2	CASSSLPTGELFF
TRBV19	TRBJ1-4	CASRSKGAYEKLFF
TRBV5-1	TRBJ2-2	CASSRGNRDTGELFF
TRBV5-6	TRBJ2-1	CASSAPLEVISNEQFF
TRBV18	TRBJ2-3	CASSPAGADTQYF
TRBV5-4	TRBJ1-2	CASSLVGGRYGYTF
TRBV19	TRBJ2-1	CASSPSGGVHNEQFF
TRBV2	TRBJ1-1	CASRTTGTLNTEAFF
TRBV7-8	TRBJ2-5	CASSFWFTRASRETQYF
TRBV6-5	TRBJ1-5	CASNVHGSSSQPQHF
TRBV19	TRBJ1-1	CASTGNTEAFF
TRBV9	TRBJ2-3	CASSPRTTTPHSYTQYF
TRBV2	TRBJ2-7	CASRGQISSYEQYF